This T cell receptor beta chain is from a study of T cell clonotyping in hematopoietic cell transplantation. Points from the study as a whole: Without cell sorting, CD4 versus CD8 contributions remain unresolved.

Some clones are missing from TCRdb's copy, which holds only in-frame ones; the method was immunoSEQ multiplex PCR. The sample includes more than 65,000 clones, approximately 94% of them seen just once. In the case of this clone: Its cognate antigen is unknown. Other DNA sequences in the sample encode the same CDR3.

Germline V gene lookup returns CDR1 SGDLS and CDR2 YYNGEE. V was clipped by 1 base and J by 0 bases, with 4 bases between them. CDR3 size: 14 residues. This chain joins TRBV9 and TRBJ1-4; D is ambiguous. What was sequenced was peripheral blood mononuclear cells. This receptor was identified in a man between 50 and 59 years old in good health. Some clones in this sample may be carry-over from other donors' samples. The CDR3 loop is CASSVTATNEKLFF. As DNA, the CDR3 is TGTGCCAGCAGCGTAACTGCAACTAATGAAAAACTGTTTTTT.